The 20 T cell receptor beta chains given below trace back to one sample, sequenced in a study of shared clonotypes between healthy human individuals (dated by TCRdb to 2018 to 2021). For the CD8 naive samples, CD45RO-negative cells were positively selected for CCR7, yielding a CD45RA+CCR7+ population from which TemRA cells were excluded. Library generation was performed with the immunoSEQ multiplex PCR assay. The source is immuneACCESS, and TCRdb retained only in-frame sequences with V and J called. Part of the clones is not carried over; for the studies checked, unresolved V genes explain less than half of this, and the remainder is unexplained. For this sample there are 2 million to 2.5 million clones; about 95% appear just once. Roughly 1% of the sample is held by the ten biggest clonotypes. Sequenced input: naive CD8+ T cells sorted from blood. The cell subset or site label, read with the paper, signifies: CD45RA+CCR7+. The source is a man aged 18-30 years in good health.

This chain connects TRBV14 to TRBJ1-4; no reliable D call. The CDR3 consists of 15 residues. The germline CDR1 and CDR2 sequences are SGHDN and FVKESK. Trimming removed 0 bases from V and 4 bases from J, with 9 bases in between. In DNA form, the CDR3 reads TGTGCCAGCAGCCAAGATACTTGGGGTAATGAAAAACTGTTTTTT. Its translation is CASSQDTWGNEKLFF.

The rearrangement links TRBV27 to TRBJ2-7; D unresolved. Germline V lookup: CDR1 MNHEY, CDR2 SMNVEV (reference sequence). Deletions cut 0 bases from V and 0 bases from J, with 12 bases between. The CDR3 extends over 16 amino acids. The CDR3 loop reads CASSLSSGALSYEQYF. As DNA, the CDR3 is TGTGCCAGCAGTTTATCGAGTGGTGCCCTCTCCTACGAGCAGTACTTC.

This sequence joins TRBV6-1 and TRBJ2-1, with D unclear. Trimming removed 8 bases from V and 9 bases from J, with 8 bases in between. CDR1 and CDR2 (germline): MNHNS, SASEGT. The CDR3 loop spans 10 amino acids. The CDR3 loop is CASLAVEQFF. In nucleotides, the CDR3 is TGTGCCAGCCTGGCCGTTGAGCAGTTCTTC.

The chain employs TRBV28 and TRBJ2-6, with 7 positions matching TRBD1. Germline values: CDR1 MDHEN, CDR2 SYDVKM. The CDR3 has 15 amino acids. The V gene end was trimmed by 9 bases and the J gene end by 0 bases; junction bases not matched to a gene: 5. The CDR3 here is CASITGDSGANVLTF. Written as DNA, the CDR3 is TGTGCCAGTATCACAGGGGACTCTGGGGCCAACGTCCTGACTTTC.

This clone has a handful of counts. This chain joins TRBV5-1 and TRBJ1-1; 7 bases align to TRBD1. Trimming took 4 bases from V and 7 from J; bases not matched to a gene: 19. The CDR3 has 17 amino acids. From germline, CDR1 is SGHRS and CDR2 YFSETQ. CDR3 amino acids: CASSRHPDRAEGDEAFF. The CDR3 region has the DNA TGCGCCAGCAGCCGCCACCCCGACAGGGCGGAAGGGGATGAAGCTTTCTTT.

V usage is TRBV7-9 and J usage is TRBJ2-7; maybe TRBD2 (5 bases). V lost 5 bases, J lost 3 bases, and 14 bases lay in between. Germline values: CDR1 SEHNR, CDR2 FQNEAQ (reference sequence). The CDR3 length is 14 residues. CDR3 protein: CASSPRTSGYEQYF. The CDR3 bases are TGTGCCAGCAGCCCCCGGACGAGCGGCTACGAGCAGTACTTC.

This clone has just one count. The rearrangement uses TRBV2 and TRBJ2-1; tentative D call: TRBD1 (6 bases). V was clipped by 5 bases and J by 9 bases, with 14 bases between them. Germline values: CDR1 SNHLY, CDR2 FYNNEI. The CDR3 totals 13 residues. CDR3 residues: CASSRDTPIEQFF. The CDR3 DNA reads TGTGCCAGCAGTCGGGACACCCCCATTGAGCAGTTCTTC.

The rearrangement uses TRBV9 and TRBJ1-2, with a weak D call TRBD1 (5 bases). Germline CDR1 reads SGDLS; CDR2 reads YYNGEE. This CDR3 comprises 18 residues. V was cut by 4 bases and J by 2 bases, with 24 bases left in between. The CDR3, as DNA: TGTGCCAGCAGCTCCAGGGACGACCCTCCTTTGGTAAACTATGGCTACACCTTC. Encoded protein: CASSSRDDPPLVNYGYTF.

This chain connects TRBV11-2 to TRBJ2-7; weak D call: TRBD2 (6 bases). CDR1 and CDR2 (germline): SGHAT, FQNNGV. This CDR3 is 14 amino acids long. Trimming cost V 6 bases and J 0 bases, with 12 bases left between them. CDR3 DNA sequence: TGTGCCAGCAGTGGGGACTTCGGCTCCTACGAGCAGTACTTC. Protein product: CASSGDFGSYEQYF. Based on the CDR3 plus reference TRBV11-2 and TRBJ2-7, the full variable domain is EAGVAQSPRYKIIEKRQSVAFWCNPISGHATLYWYQQILGQGPKLLIQFQNNGVVDDSQLPKDRFSAERLKGVDSTLKIQPAKLEDSAVYLCASSGDFGSYEQYFGPGTRLTVT.

With regard to this clone: Other DNA sequences in this specimen translate into the identical CDR3. The chain couples TRBV5-6 to TRBJ2-7, with 10 bases that match TRBD1. Germline V gene data show CDR1 as SGHDT and CDR2 as YYEEEE. This CDR3 is 14 amino acids long. V shed 4 bases, J shed 4 bases, and the junction held 5 bases outside the gene matches. This CDR3 is CASSLGTGEYEQYF. The CDR3 bases are TGTGCCAGCAGCCTCGGGACAGGGGAATACGAGCAGTACTTC.

The chain is built from TRBV9 and TRBJ2-1; D gene uncertain. The V gene lost 3 bases and the J gene lost 7 bases, with 11 bases spanning the gap. This CDR3 region has 13 residues. The germline gives CDR1 SGDLS, CDR2 YYNGEE. The CDR3 region has the DNA TGTGCCAGCAGCGCCGTTCCAACTAATGAGCAGTTCTTC. It is translated as CASSAVPTNEQFF.

The V call is TRBV27, the J call TRBJ1-1; no firm D call. Trimming shortened V by 3 bases and J by 0 bases, and 5 bases separated the two germline ends. CDR1 MNHEY and CDR2 SMNVEV come from the germline V gene (reference sequence). The CDR3 contains 13 residues. The CDR3: CASSFTLNTEAFF. The CDR3 DNA is TGTGCCAGCAGTTTTACTTTGAACACTGAAGCTTTCTTT.

The chain links TRBV5-1 to TRBJ1-1, with TRBD1 as a possible D gene (6 bases). Germline assignment: CDR1 SGHRS and CDR2 YFSETQ. Trimming pared 4 bases from V and 1 base from J, leaving 11 bases between. This CDR3 contains 14 residues. The CDR3 nucleotides are TGCGCCAGCAGCCCAACGACAGGGAACACTGAAGCTTTCTTT. Translating it yields CASSPTTGNTEAFF. The full variable domain, with the rest looked up from reference TRBV5-1 and TRBJ1-1, is KAGVTQTPRYLIKTRGQQVTLSCSPISGHRSVSWYQQTPGQGLQFLFEYFSETQRNKGNFPGRFSGRQFSNSRSEMNVSTLELGDSALYLCASSPTTGNTEAFFGQGTRLTVV.

This rearrangement joins TRBV27 to TRBJ1-6, with D possibly being TRBD1 (5 bases). V was cut by 6 bases and J by 0 bases, with 9 bases left in between. The length of the CDR3 is 15 residues. Germline V gene sequence: CDR1 MNHEY, CDR2 SMNVEV (reference sequence). CDR3 sequence reads: CASREGPSYNSPLHF. CDR3 DNA: TGTGCCAGCAGAGAGGGACCCTCCTATAATTCACCCCTCCACTTT.

As for this clone: The same CDR3 arises from other DNA sequences in this sample as well. The V and J genes are TRBV9 and TRBJ2-7, with D possibly matching TRBD1 (6 bases). The CDR3 totals 13 residues. Germline lookup yields CDR1 SGDLS and CDR2 YYNGEE. Deletions cut 0 bases from V and 5 bases from J, with 9 bases between. DNA of the CDR3: TGTGCCAGCAGCGTAGAGGGGGTCAACGAGCAGTACTTC. Protein: CASSVEGVNEQYF.

This clone came up once. The J gene is TRBJ1-4, the V gene TRBV14; D is uncertain. Trimming took off 3 bases at V and 2 bases at J, with 13 bases between the two ends. Germline V gives CDR1 SGHDN, CDR2 FVKESK. The CDR3 has 16 amino acids. The CDR3 DNA is TGTGCCAGCAGCCACCGGCACCCTGGGACTAATGAAAAACTGTTTTTT. Translated, it gives CASSHRHPGTNEKLFF.

The chain employs TRBV2 and TRBJ2-5, with 7 bases fitting TRBD1. From germline, CDR1 is SNHLY and CDR2 FYNNEI. V shed 3 bases and J 1 base; nucleotides not matched to a gene: 8. CDR3 size: 16 residues. CDR3 nucleotide sequence: TGTGCCAGCAGTGATATAGAGGGGGCGATCCAAGAGACCCAGTACTTC. Protein product: CASSDIEGAIQETQYF.

This chain connects TRBV2 to TRBJ1-1, with D tentatively TRBD1 (5 bases). V lost 3 bases, J lost 4 bases, and 15 bases lay in between. This CDR3 comprises 15 residues. Germline CDR1 is SNHLY and CDR2 is FYNNEI. In nucleotides, the CDR3 is TGTGCCAGCAGTGACCCTTCGGGGGGTAGCACTGAAGCTTTCTTT. Its protein product is CASSDPSGGSTEAFF.

The chain recombines TRBV4-1 with TRBJ1-5; D not resolved. The germline gives CDR1 MGHRA, CDR2 YSYEKL. The CDR3 is 15 amino acids. The V gene lost 0 bases and the J gene lost 11 bases, with 17 bases spanning the gap. This chain's CDR3 is CASSQDTGLSVAQHF. CDR3 sequence (DNA): TGCGCCAGCAGCCAAGATACTGGCTTGTCAGTCGCCCAGCATTTT.

In this sample, this clone turned up once. This rearrangement joins TRBV11-2 to TRBJ2-7; D gene unclear. CDR1 and CDR2 from the germline V gene are SGHAT and FQNNGV. This CDR3 has 14 residues. The V and J ends lost 3 bases and 2 bases respectively, with 11 bases between them. CDR3 DNA sequence: TGTGCCAGCAGCTTCTACGACATACCCTACGAGCAGTACTTC. Protein product: CASSFYDIPYEQYF.